This T cell receptor beta chain was recovered during a study of T cells in Graves' hyperthyroidism and ophthalmopathy. Amplification of TCR beta CDR3 regions used RNA as the template. The HTBI primer set served for first-round RT-PCR of the TCR CDR3. TCRdb reprocessed the multiplex PCR reads with MiXCR, giving one entry per CDR3 protein. This table has under 650,000 distinct CDR3 sequences, 16% appearing once. Roughly 10 ml of fresh peripheral blood supplied the PBMCs. Trimming shortened V by 2 bases and J by 7 bases, and 14 bases separated the two germline ends. There are 15 residues in the CDR3. Germline V gene lookup returns CDR1 MRHNA and CDR2 SNTAGT.

This clonotype was obtained from a woman younger than 45 with Graves' hyperthyroidism. Sample: blood. The V call is TRBV6-4, the J call TRBJ1-4; D is perhaps TRBD1 (5 bases). The CDR3 is CASSDGQGGGEKLFF. The CDR3 nucleotides read TGTGCCAGCAGTGACGGGCAGGGAGGCGGTGAAAAACTGTTTTTT.